The 23 T cell receptor beta chains below were found in one sample sequenced in a study of CD8+CD57+ T cells in acquired aplastic anemia. Genomic DNA acted as the template from which TCR beta VDJ combination and CDR3 sequence profiling were carried out. A single record per CDR3 protein comes from TCRdb applying MiXCR to the reads. This sample has about 160,000 distinct CDR3 sequences, with about 64% found just once. An expansion of CD8+CD57+ cells by flow cytometry had been shown in patients chosen for sequencing. Sequencing used sorted CD4+, CD8+, or CD8+CD57+ T cells (not recorded which) from PBMCs. Receptors were obtained from a human donor with aplastic anemia.

This clonotype was seen many times. V is TRBV6-9 and J is TRBJ2-5; the match to TRBD2 covers 7 bases. The CDR3 has 18 residues. With 4 bases clipped from V and 1 base from J, the junction kept 15 bases outside the gene matches. Germline-derived CDR1 and CDR2 are MNHGY and SVAAGI. The chain's CDR3 is CASSSASERDDGQETQYF. The CDR3 DNA is TGTGCCAGCAGTTCCGCCTCGGAGCGGGACGATGGCCAAGAGACCCAGTACTTC.

This chain links TRBV7-2 with TRBJ2-7; D gene uncertain. The ends were cut back, 5 bases at V and 3 bases at J, with 14 bases in the middle. CDR1 and CDR2 from the germline V gene are SGHTA and FQGNSA. The CDR3 runs to 14 residues. The CDR3 coding sequence is TGTGCCAGCAGCACGGACCGATCTCTCTACGAGCAGTACTTC. It yields the protein CASSTDRSLYEQYF.

This CDR3 is CASRQDNSGANVLTF. The CDR3 nucleotides read TGTGCCAGCAGACAAGATAATAGTGGGGCCAACGTCCTGACTTTC. The chain employs TRBV7-9 and TRBJ2-6; D is unclear. V lost 6 bases and J 3 bases, leaving 12 bases between the germline ends. Germline-derived CDR1 and CDR2 are SEHNR and FQNEAQ (reference sequence). CDR3 size: 15 residues. The complete variable domain, with remaining parts taken from reference TRBV7-9 and TRBJ2-6, reads DTGVSQNPRHKITKRGQNVTFRCDPISEHNRLYWYRQTLGQGPEFLTYFQNEAQLEKSRLLSDRFSAERPKGSFSTLEIQRTEQGDSAMYLCASRQDNSGANVLTFGAGSRLTVL.

V is TRBV7-2 and J is TRBJ2-2, with TRBD2 identical over 12 bases. CDR1 is SGHTA and CDR2 is FQGNSA in the germline V gene. Germline trimming cut 5 bases from V and 4 bases from J; bases unmatched to any gene: 5. The CDR3 length is 16 residues. CDR3 sequence (DNA): TGTGCCAGCAGCCAACGGACTAGCGGGATCACCGGGGAGCTGTTTTTT. It yields the protein CASSQRTSGITGELFF.

This clonotype was seen ten or more times. V is TRBV5-1 and J is TRBJ1-1; TRBD1 aligns across 8 bases. This CDR3 has 15 residues. J was trimmed by 0 bases and V by 4 bases; bases with no gene match: 5. Germline V CDR1 and CDR2: SGHRS, YFSETQ. CDR3: CASSGGQVLNTEAFF. CDR3 coding DNA: TGCGCCAGCAGCGGGGGACAGGTACTGAACACTGAAGCTTTCTTT.

This chain joins TRBV20-1 and TRBJ2-1; tentative D call: TRBD2 (5 bases). The V end was cut by 1 base, the J end by 8 bases, with 15 bases between. The CDR3 runs 14 residues. Germline V CDR1 and CDR2: DFQATT, SNEGSKA (reference sequence). The CDR3: CSARGERMVDEQFF. CDR3 in DNA: TGCAGTGCTAGAGGGGAGAGGATGGTCGATGAGCAGTTCTTC.

The rearrangement links TRBV9 to TRBJ2-6, with a possible D match to TRBD1 (6 bases). This CDR3 is built from 20 residues. Germline assignment: CDR1 SGDLS and CDR2 YYNGEE. V lost 2 bases to trimming and J lost 1 base, with 22 bases between them. The CDR3 nucleotides read TGTGCCAGCAGCGTGGACCCGTTAGGGGAGAGGGGGTCTGGGGCCAACGTCCTGACTTTC. Residues: CASSVDPLGERGSGANVLTF.

The chain recombines TRBV11-2 with TRBJ2-5; a possible D gene is TRBD2 (6 bases). This CDR3 has 12 residues. CDR1 is SGHAT and CDR2 is FQNNGV in the germline V gene. Trimming cost V 5 bases and J 6 bases, with 10 bases left between them. The CDR3 bases are TGTGCCAGCAGCAGGGAGGAACAGACCCAGTACTTC. This translates into CASSREEQTQYF. The variable domain in full, with the rest retrieved from reference TRBV11-2 and TRBJ2-5, is EAGVAQSPRYKIIEKRQSVAFWCNPISGHATLYWYQQILGQGPKLLIQFQNNGVVDDSQLPKDRFSAERLKGVDSTLKIQPAKLEDSAVYLCASSREEQTQYFGPGTRLLVL.

The chain has TRBV29-1 and TRBJ1-1, with 7 bases that match TRBD1. V shed 1 base, J shed 4 bases, and the junction held 3 bases outside the gene matches. Germline loops: CDR1 SQVTM, CDR2 ANQGSEA. The CDR3 runs to 13 residues. The CDR3 DNA is TGCAGCGTTGAAGGTCACAGGGGCACTGAAGCTTTCTTT. It is translated as CSVEGHRGTEAFF.

The chain links TRBV20-1 to TRBJ1-2; no reliable D call. Between the trimmed V and J ends, which lost 0 bases and 4 bases, there was a span of 9 bases. CDR1 is DFQATT, CDR2 SNEGSKA, per germline (reference sequence). The CDR3 totals 13 residues. The CDR3 DNA is TGCAGTGCTAGAGACCCGGGTTCCTATGGCTACACCTTC. This sequence encodes CSARDPGSYGYTF.

This clonotype showed up just a few times. The chain recombines TRBV24-1 with TRBJ2-1; TRBD1 agrees at 9 bases. CDR1 and CDR2 from the germline V gene are KGHDR and SFDVKD. CDR3 length equals 16 residues. Trimming cost V 3 bases and J 8 bases; bases outside gene matches: 10. The CDR3 DNA is TGTGCCACCAGTGATCCTGGGACAGGGCAAGAAGATGAGCAGTTCTTC. Amino acid sequence: CATSDPGTGQEDEQFF.

The chain is built from TRBV10-3 and TRBJ2-7; perhaps TRBD1 as D (6 bases). The CDR3 extends over 15 amino acids. The germline gives CDR1 ENHRY, CDR2 SYGVKD. V was cut by 5 bases and J by 0 bases, with 14 bases left in between. This chain's CDR3 is CAISRQTGISYEQYF. In DNA form, the CDR3 reads TGTGCCATCAGTAGACAAACAGGGATCTCCTACGAGCAGTACTTC.

The chain recombines TRBV20-1 with TRBJ2-7; 9 bases are shared with TRBD2. The CDR3 extends over 14 amino acids. Per germline, CDR1 DFQATT and CDR2 SNEGSKA (reference sequence). Trimming removed 7 bases from V and 10 bases from J; junction bases left unmatched: 17. DNA for the CDR3: TGCAGTGTAAAAGTGGGAGGGCTAGCGGGGATACAGTACTTC. It encodes CSVKVGGLAGIQYF.

This clonotype was recorded a few times. The chain carries TRBV20-1 and TRBJ2-7; tentatively, D is TRBD2 (6 bases). Trimming removed 5 bases at V and 4 bases at J, with 18 bases between. The CDR3 loop spans 14 amino acids. Germline V gene lookup returns CDR1 DFQATT and CDR2 SNEGSKA (reference sequence). CDR3 protein: CSAVQGLGGYEQYF. The DNA of the CDR3 is TGCAGTGCTGTCCAGGGACTCGGTGGATACGAGCAGTACTTC.

The rearrangement links TRBV2 to TRBJ1-5; tentative D call: TRBD1 (6 bases). Germline V gene lookup returns CDR1 SNHLY and CDR2 FYNNEI. The CDR3 consists of 12 residues. V was clipped by 6 bases and J by 6 bases, with 9 bases between them. The CDR3 spells CASRGGGQPQHF. Here the CDR3 DNA reads TGTGCCAGCAGAGGGGGGGGTCAGCCCCAGCATTTT.

DNA for the CDR3: TGTGCCAGTACCCGGGACAGGGATAACACTGAAGCTTTCTTT. Translated: CASTRDRDNTEAFF. This chain connects TRBV14 to TRBJ1-1; 9 bases are shared with TRBD1. The CDR3 runs to 14 residues. Losses at the gene ends were 9 bases for V and 2 bases for J; bases not matched to a gene: 7. Germline CDR1 SGHDN, CDR2 FVKESK.

The rearrangement links TRBV24-1 to TRBJ2-3, with 11 bases identical to TRBD2. V trimming: 4 bases; J trimming: 1 base; junction bases outside the gene matches: 0. This CDR3 is 15 amino acids long. Germline V lookup: CDR1 KGHDR, CDR2 SFDVKD. DNA of the CDR3: TGTGCCACCAGTGAGACTAGCGGGGGCACAGATACGCAGTATTTT. It encodes CATSETSGGTDTQYF.

The chain has TRBV7-2 and TRBJ2-1, with D tentatively TRBD2 (5 bases). The CDR3 consists of 13 residues. Germline CDR1 is SGHTA and CDR2 is FQGNSA. Trimming removed 2 bases from V and 10 bases from J, with 12 bases in between. DNA of the CDR3: TGTGCCAGCAGCTTAACCGGGAACGGCGAGCAGTTCTTC. Translation gives CASSLTGNGEQFF.

This chain links TRBV2 with TRBJ1-5; no clear D. Trimming stripped 5 bases from V and 6 bases from J, with 11 bases between. The CDR3 contains 13 residues. CDR1 and CDR2 (germline): SNHLY, FYNNEI. The CDR3 DNA is TGTGCCAGCAGTTCCCGTCTAGGTCAGCCCCAGCATTTT. Its protein product is CASSSRLGQPQHF.

The rearrangement uses TRBV2 and TRBJ2-1; the D is unclear. The V end was cut by 7 bases, the J end by 5 bases, with 6 bases between. Germline values: CDR1 SNHLY, CDR2 FYNNEI. The CDR3 spans 11 residues. CDR3 DNA sequence: TGTGCCAGCACCCAGAACAATGAGCAGTTCTTC. Protein sequence: CASTQNNEQFF.

V and J are TRBV7-8 and TRBJ2-1, with 10 bases matching TRBD2. With V trimmed by 4 bases and J by 0 bases, 3 bases remained unmatched. The CDR3 runs to 16 residues. Germline-derived CDR1 and CDR2 are SGHVS and FQNEAQ. CDR3 sequence reads: CASSSPSGSSYNEQFF. As DNA, the CDR3 is TGTGCCAGCAGCTCCCCTAGCGGGAGCTCCTACAATGAGCAGTTCTTC.

This clonotype was observed a handful of times. The chain recombines TRBV7-2 with TRBJ2-5; no clear D. The ends were cut back, 5 bases at V and 3 bases at J, with 10 bases in the middle. The CDR3 covers 13 residues. Germline-derived CDR1 and CDR2 are SGHTA and FQGNSA. Here the CDR3 reads CASSRGVEETQYF. CDR3 bases: TGTGCCAGCAGCCGTGGGGTAGAAGAGACCCAGTACTTC.

The chain employs TRBV9 and TRBJ2-3; TRBD2 matches 10 bases. The CDR3 consists of 15 residues. Germline lookup yields CDR1 SGDLS and CDR2 YYNGEE. Germline trimming cut 4 bases from V and 2 bases from J; bases unmatched to any gene: 4. The chain's CDR3 is CASSPLAGVTDTQYF. CDR3 DNA: TGTGCCAGCAGCCCTCTAGCGGGGGTCACAGATACGCAGTATTTT.